This T cell receptor beta chain was captured by sequencing in a study of T cells in women clearing cervical HPV infection. Study-level background: Cases: HPV16-related CIN3 or worse on histology, 2 invasive cancers. Controls gave blood once infection was undetectable; cases at lesion identification. Only a few women had HLA typing results available.

Clones were read by immunoSEQ multiplex PCR, and TCRdb kept only the in-frame ones, dropping some. Here the sample table reports about 40,000 clones. On this clone itself: The sequenced fragment ends 3 residues before the CDR3 boundary, so the rest is inferred from the germline J gene.

The CDR3 length is 11 residues. Trimming pared 4 bases from V and 3 bases from J, leaving 2 bases between. The germline CDR1 and CDR2 sequences are SGHRS and YFSETQ. The receptor was derived from a woman between 18 and 69 years old with a cervical HPV16 infection that either progressed to CIN3+ or cleared (not recorded which). Sequencing was done on a sample of blood buffy coat. V usage is TRBV5-1 and J usage is TRBJ2-1, with D uncertain. The CDR3 protein is CASSLYNEQFF. CDR3 DNA (partial): TGCGCCAGCAGCCTCTACAATGAG. Variable domain in full (rest from reference TRBV5-1 and TRBJ2-1): KAGVTQTPRYLIKTRGQQVTLSCSPISGHRSVSWYQQTPGQGLQFLFEYFSETQRNKGNFPGRFSGRQFSNSRSEMNVSTLELGDSALYLCASSLYNEQFFGPGTRLTVL.